The clone carrying this T cell receptor (beta chain) was picked up many times. Time point described: blood at routine non-recurrence follow-up after resection. These data originate in a study of spatial heterogeneity in lung cancer. Study as a whole: The donors comprised 60 to 80 untreated early-stage non-small cell lung cancer patients. More beta-chain than alpha-chain sequences were consistently detected.

TCRdb re-called the 5' RACE reads through MiXCR, storing one row per CDR3 protein. The table lists under 150,000 distinct CDR3 sequences, roughly a tenth of them singletons. The sequenced sample was PBMCs, obtained at follow-up. The clonotype comes from a female donor with early-stage non-small cell lung cancer.

CDR3 in amino acids: CASSQGWRTNYGYTF. DNA of the CDR3: TGTGCCAGCAGCCAAGGGTGGCGGACCAACTATGGCTACACCTTC. V is TRBV14 and J is TRBJ1-2; D gene ambiguous. V was shortened by 1 base and J by 2 bases, with 11 bases between the two germline ends. The CDR3 loop spans 15 amino acids. Germline V gene lookup returns CDR1 SGHDN and CDR2 FVKESK.